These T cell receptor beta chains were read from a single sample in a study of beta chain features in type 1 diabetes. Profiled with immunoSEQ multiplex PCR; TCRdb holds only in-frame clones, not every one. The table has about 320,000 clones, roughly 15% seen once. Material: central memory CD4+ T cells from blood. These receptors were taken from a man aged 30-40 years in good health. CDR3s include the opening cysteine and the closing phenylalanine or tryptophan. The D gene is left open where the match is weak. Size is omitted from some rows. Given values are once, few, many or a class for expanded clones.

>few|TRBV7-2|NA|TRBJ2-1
CASSYPRGLAFEQFF
TGTGCCAGCAGCTACCCCAGAGGGCTAGCATTTGAGCAGTTCTTC
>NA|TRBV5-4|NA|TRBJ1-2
CASSSIGRVGYTF
TGTGCCAGCAGCTCGATCGGACGTGTTGGCTACACCTTC
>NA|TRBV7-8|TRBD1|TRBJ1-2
CASSPQGGPYGYTF
TGTGCCAGCAGCCCCCAAGGGGGCCCCTATGGCTACACCTTC
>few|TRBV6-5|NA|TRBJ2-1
CASSRQPLYNEQFF
TGTGCCAGCAGCCGACAGCCACTCTACAATGAGCAGTTCTTC
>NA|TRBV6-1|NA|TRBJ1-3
CASSERTGTTANTIYF
TGTGCCAGCAGTGAAAGAACAGGCACCACGGCAAACACCATATATTTT
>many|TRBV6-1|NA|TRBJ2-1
CASSELREQFF
TGTGCCAGCAGTGAACTGAGGGAGCAGTTCTTC
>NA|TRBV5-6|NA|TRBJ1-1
CASSTLYEAFF
TGTGCCAGCAGCACCTTGTATGAAGCTTTCTTT
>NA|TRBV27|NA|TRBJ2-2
CASSWTGINTGELFF
TGTGCCAGCAGCTGGACCGGGATAAACACCGGGGAGCTGTTTTTT
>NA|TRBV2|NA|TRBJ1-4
CASRGSGQIVEKLFF
TGTGCCAGCAGGGGCTCGGGCCAGATCGTCGAAAAACTGTTTTTT
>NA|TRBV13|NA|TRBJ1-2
CASSRGLNYGYTF
TGTGCCAGCAGTAGGGGCCTTAACTATGGCTACACCTTC
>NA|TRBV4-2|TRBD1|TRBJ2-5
CASSQGGQGGETQYF
TGTGCCAGCAGCCAAGGGGGACAGGGTGGGGAGACCCAGTACTTC
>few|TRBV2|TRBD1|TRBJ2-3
CASCWTGGADTQYF
TGTGCCAGCTGCTGGACAGGGGGCGCAGATACGCAGTATTTT
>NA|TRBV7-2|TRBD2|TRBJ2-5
CASGKRGGMETQYF
TGTGCCAGCGGAAAGCGGGGGGGCATGGAGACCCAGTACTTC
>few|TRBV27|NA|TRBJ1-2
CASSRRQQSGGYTF
TGTGCCAGCAGTCGACGACAGCAGTCTGGTGGCTACACCTTC
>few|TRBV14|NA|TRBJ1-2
CASSQDYAPAGYTF
TGTGCCAGCAGCCAAGATTATGCCCCAGCGGGCTACACCTTC
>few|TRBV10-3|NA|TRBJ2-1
CAISEELVVQEEQFF
TGTGCCATCAGTGAGGAGCTAGTCGTCCAGGAAGAGCAGTTCTTC
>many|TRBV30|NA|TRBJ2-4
CAWSVGPIQYF
TGTGCCTGGAGTGTGGGTCCAATTCAGTACTTC
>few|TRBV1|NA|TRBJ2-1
CTSSHPLRSNEQFF
TGCACCAGCAGCCACCCTCTCCGGTCCAATGAGCAGTTCTTC
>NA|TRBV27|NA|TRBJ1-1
CASRDTGTNTEAFF
TGTGCCAGCAGGGATACAGGGACCAACACTGAAGCTTTCTTT
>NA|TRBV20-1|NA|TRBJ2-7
CSASSFYEQYF
TGCAGTGCTAGCTCCTTCTACGAGCAGTACTTC
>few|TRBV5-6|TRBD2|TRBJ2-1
CASSLGPGTRYNEQFF
TGTGCCAGCAGCTTAGGTCCTGGGACTAGGTACAATGAGCAGTTCTTC
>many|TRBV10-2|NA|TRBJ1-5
CASGNLANQPQHF
TGCGCCAGCGGTAACCTAGCCAATCAGCCCCAGCATTTT
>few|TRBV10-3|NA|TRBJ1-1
CASNWPGVGIPEAFF
TGTGCCAGCAACTGGCCAGGGGTGGGAATCCCTGAAGCTTTCTTT
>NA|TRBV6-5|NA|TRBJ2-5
CASSGRDSVTQYF
TGTGCCAGCAGTGGCCGGGACTCAGTGACCCAGTACTTC
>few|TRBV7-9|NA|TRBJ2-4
CASSSTGTKNIQYF
TGTGCCAGCAGCTCCACAGGGACGAAAAACATTCAGTACTTC
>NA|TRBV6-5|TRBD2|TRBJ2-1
CASRRAGGSNEQFF
TGTGCCAGCAGGAGAGCGGGAGGGTCCAATGAGCAGTTCTTC
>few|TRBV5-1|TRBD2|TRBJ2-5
CASSFSGGAGYRKTQYF
TGCGCCAGCAGCTTTAGCGGGGGGGCCGGATATCGGAAGACCCAGTACTTC
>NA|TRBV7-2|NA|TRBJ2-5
CASSLRSLGAQETQYF
TGTGCCAGCAGCCTAAGGAGTTTGGGGGCCCAGGAGACCCAGTACTTC